This T cell receptor beta chain derives from a study of early T cells in non-severe SARS-CoV-2 infection. Turning to the study itself: It was bulk RNA from unsorted whole blood that was sequenced, and the chains were unpaired.

The CDR3 consists of 12 residues. V was cut by 4 bases and J by 7 bases, with 10 bases left in between. Germline V gives CDR1 SGHDN, CDR2 FVKESK. Each cDNA molecule carried a unique molecular identifier. TCRdb reanalysed the 5' RACE reads using MiXCR and keeps one entry per CDR3 protein. The table records fewer than 75,000 distinct CDR3 sequences, around 21% of them present only once. Findings and limits, study-wide: Anti-spike CD8 responses were favored in VDJdb matching, and private and CD4 specificities were missed.

This clonotype has more than one count but fewer than ten. Its specificity is unknown. The sequencing used whole blood, collected at baseline. This chain joins TRBV14 and TRBJ2-5, with D unclear. This sequence was found in an adult who was a healthcare worker with PCR-confirmed SARS-CoV-2 infection or an uninfected control (not recorded which). Written as DNA, the CDR3 is TGTGCCAGCAGCCGCGAACGGAGGACCCAGTACTTC. Residues: CASSRERRTQYF. Full variable domain (remainder filled in from reference TRBV14 and TRBJ2-5): EAGVTQFPSHSVIEKGQTVTLRCDPISGHDNLYWYRRVMGKEIKFLLHFVKESKQDESGMPNNRFLAERTGGTYSTLKVQPAELEDSGVYFCASSRERRTQYFGPGTRLLVL.